This TCR beta chain is from a study of T cells after yellow fever vaccination. Study outcomes and limitations: There was a possibility that FACS-sorted repertoires contained abundant clonotypes contaminating from the bulk population. After the booster, 96% of CD4 and about nine tenths of CD8 primary-response clones were re-detected.

The CDR3 has 13 residues. The germline gives CDR1 LGHNA, CDR2 YSLEER. V dropped 4 bases and J dropped 3 bases, with 9 bases sitting between them. The 5'RACE template-switching step produced TCR cDNA and added a universal primer site and UMIs. MiXCR was run by TCRdb on the 5' RACE reads, yielding one entry per CDR3 protein. The sample has 300,000 to 450,000 distinct CDR3 sequences; around 8.1% are singletons. Ten or more counts support this clonotype. The antigen is unknown. This receptor was taken from a man aged 18 to 35 who received the YFV17D yellow fever vaccine. The V call is TRBV4-3, the J call TRBJ1-2; D might be TRBD1 (5 bases). Material: PBMCs, obtained around 45 days after the first yellow fever vaccination. Here the CDR3 DNA reads TGCGCCAGCAGCCGCGACAGAGACTATGGCTACACCTTC. It is translated as CASSRDRDYGYTF.